The 27 T cell receptor beta chains listed next were all sequenced from one sample in a study of blood T cell repertoires in COVID-19. Only in-frame clones appear in the TCRdb table, and some are missing; sequencing was by immunoSEQ multiplex PCR. The sample lists 140,000 to 150,000 clones; around 80% were seen once. The material sequenced was peripheral blood. Receptors originate from a woman aged 55-70 years with acute or convalescent COVID-19.

This chain links TRBV28 with TRBJ1-5; D gene ambiguous. This CDR3 region has 16 residues. Germline V gene data show CDR1 as MDHEN and CDR2 as SYDVKM. V lost 3 bases, J lost 0 bases, and 12 bases lay in between. The CDR3 region has the DNA TGTGCCAGCAGTTTTACTTTCAAATATAGCAATCAGCCCCAGCATTTT. It translates to CASSFTFKYSNQPQHF.

The chain recombines TRBV21-1 with TRBJ2-5; the table calls TRBD2, which could not be checked here. TRBV21-1 is described as a pseudogene. The CDR3 is made up of 16 amino acids. The CDR3 reads CASKHILAGGGKTQYF. For the CDR3, the DNA is TGTGCCAGCAAGCATATTTTAGCGGGAGGGGGCAAGACCCAGTACTTC.

This chain connects TRBV7-9 to TRBJ1-2; 9 bases line up with TRBD1. The germline V gene encodes CDR1 SEHNR and CDR2 FQNEAQ (reference sequence). Unmatched junction bases numbered 9, after V lost 6 bases and J lost 4 bases. The CDR3 sequence is 15 residues long. CDR3: CASRGTGPDSYGYTF. The CDR3 DNA reads as TGTGCCAGCAGGGGGACAGGGCCGGATAGCTATGGCTACACCTTC.

The J gene is TRBJ2-7, the V gene TRBV27, with 15 nucleotides matching TRBD2. J gave up 1 base and V 6 bases, and 7 bases lay outside the gene matches. CDR1 MNHEY and CDR2 SMNVEV come from the germline V gene (reference sequence). The CDR3 extends over 17 amino acids. DNA for the CDR3: TGTGCCAGCAGCCCCTTAGGGACTAGCGGGAGGTCCTACGAGCAGTACTTC. It translates to CASSPLGTSGRSYEQYF.

The V and J genes are TRBV6-4 and TRBJ2-6, with D unresolved. This CDR3 has 15 residues. CDR1 and CDR2 (germline): MRHNA, SNTAGT. The germline V and J ends were trimmed by 2 bases and 0 bases, with 5 bases remaining between them. This chain's CDR3 is CASSDRSSGANVLTF. CDR3 DNA sequence: TGTGCCAGCAGTGACAGGAGCTCTGGGGCCAACGTCCTGACTTTC.

The gene calls are TRBV27 and TRBJ1-1, with D possibly matching TRBD1 (6 bases). This CDR3 region has 16 residues. The germline CDR1 and CDR2 sequences are MNHEY and SMNVEV (reference sequence). Trimming stripped 2 bases from V and 3 bases from J, with 16 bases between. This CDR3 is CASSLNLGAGDTEAFF. The DNA of the CDR3 is TGTGCCAGCAGTTTAAATCTGGGGGCGGGGGACACTGAAGCTTTCTTT.

The V gene is TRBV7-9, the J gene TRBJ1-5; 7 nucleotides align to TRBD1. The trim removed 4 bases at V and 3 bases at J, leaving 6 bases unmatched. Germline V lookup: CDR1 SEHNR, CDR2 FQNEAQ (reference sequence). The CDR3 is made up of 15 amino acids. The CDR3 region is CASSSDRKNNQPQHF. The CDR3 DNA reads as TGTGCCAGCAGCTCGGACAGGAAAAACAATCAGCCCCAGCATTTT. Filled out from reference TRBV7-9 and TRBJ1-5, the complete variable domain reads DTGVSQNPRHKITKRGQNVTFRCDPISEHNRLYWYRQTLGQGPEFLTYFQNEAQLEKSRLLSDRFSAERPKGSFSTLEIQRTEQGDSAMYLCASSSDRKNNQPQHFGDGTRLSIL.

This clone was detected ten times or more. This chain uses TRBV9 with TRBJ1-6; 12 nucleotides line up with TRBD1. The ends lost 0 bases at V and 5 bases at J; junction bases unmatched: 3. This CDR3 region has 17 residues. The germline V gene has CDR1 SGDLS and CDR2 YYNGEE. The CDR3 here is CASSVGGQGANNSPLHF. The DNA of the CDR3 is TGTGCCAGCAGCGTAGGGGGACAGGGGGCGAATAATTCACCCCTCCACTTT.

V usage is TRBV5-4 and J usage is TRBJ2-5; 13 bases are a match to TRBD2. The CDR3 is made up of 17 amino acids. Germline CDR1 is SGHNT and CDR2 is YYREEE (reference sequence). The V gene end was trimmed by 4 bases and the J gene end by 3 bases; junction bases not matched to a gene: 9. CDR3: CASSKLAGGLSEETQYF. The CDR3 nucleotides are TGTGCCAGCAGCAAACTAGCGGGAGGGCTCAGTGAAGAGACCCAGTACTTC.

The chain joins TRBV18 to TRBJ1-1; D possibly corresponds to TRBD1 (5 bases). Germline V CDR1 and CDR2: KGHSH, LQKENI. This CDR3 contains 15 residues. V lost 4 bases to trimming and J lost 4 bases, with 16 bases between them. The CDR3 DNA reads TGTGCCAGCTCACTCTGGGGGGTAGGGTCCACTGAAGCTTTCTTT. It codes for CASSLWGVGSTEAFF.

The chain is built from TRBV28 and TRBJ2-1; 15 positions match TRBD2. The germline V gene has CDR1 MDHEN and CDR2 SYDVKM. Trimming took 4 bases from V and 7 from J; bases not matched to a gene: 14. The CDR3 is 19 residues long. The CDR3 coding sequence is TGTGCCAGCAGTTCCTGGATAGAGGGGACTAGCGGGAGGTGGAATGAGCAGTTCTTC. This encodes CASSSWIEGTSGRWNEQFF.

This chain connects TRBV7-9 to TRBJ2-2; TRBD2 agrees at 13 bases. The V gene end was trimmed by 4 bases and the J gene end by 6 bases; junction bases not matched to a gene: 14. CDR1 is SEHNR and CDR2 is FQNEAQ in the germline V gene (reference sequence). The length of the CDR3 is 19 residues. The CDR3: CASSSHRTSGRGSAGELFF. CDR3 in DNA: TGTGCCAGCAGCTCCCACCGGACTAGCGGGAGAGGGAGCGCCGGGGAGCTGTTTTTT.

The V call is TRBV14, the J call TRBJ1-2; D possibly corresponds to TRBD1 (5 bases). The CDR3 contains 13 residues. Germline CDR1 reads SGHDN; CDR2 reads FVKESK. V was trimmed by 4 bases and J by 2 bases, leaving 8 bases between them. CDR3 bases: TGTGCCAGCAGCCCGGGACTGAACTATGGCTACACCTTC. Protein sequence: CASSPGLNYGYTF.

This rearrangement joins TRBV9 to TRBJ2-1; unclear D gene. Germline values: CDR1 SGDLS, CDR2 YYNGEE. The V gene lost 2 bases and the J gene lost 7 bases, with 7 bases spanning the gap. CDR3 length: 12 amino acids. CDR3 protein: CASSVPRNEQFF. Here the CDR3 DNA reads TGTGCCAGCAGCGTCCCGAGAAATGAGCAGTTCTTC.

The J gene is TRBJ2-7, the V gene TRBV27; no firm D call. V lost 6 bases, J lost 3 bases, and 18 bases lay in between. The germline V gene has CDR1 MNHEY and CDR2 SMNVEV (reference sequence). The CDR3 spans 15 residues. The CDR3 is CASSPSLSTFYEQYF. The DNA of the CDR3 is TGTGCCAGCAGCCCCTCCCTGTCGACTTTCTACGAGCAGTACTTC.

The rearrangement uses TRBV10-3 and TRBJ2-2; D is perhaps TRBD2 (6 bases). Trimming cost V 2 bases and J 5 bases, with 15 bases left between them. Germline V lookup: CDR1 ENHRY, CDR2 SYGVKD. The CDR3 extends over 16 amino acids. CDR3 bases: TGTGCCATCAGTGAGGGGACTGGTTTCATGACCGGGGAGCTGTTTTTT. Its translation is CAISEGTGFMTGELFF.

The chain joins TRBV7-8 to TRBJ2-7, with 8 bases fitting TRBD2. Per germline, CDR1 SGHVS and CDR2 FQNEAQ. The CDR3 covers 15 residues. The V gene end was trimmed by 0 bases and the J gene end by 7 bases; junction bases not matched to a gene: 8. This chain's CDR3 is CASSLARAGGGEQYF. CDR3 nucleotide sequence: TGTGCCAGCAGCTTAGCGCGGGCGGGAGGTGGGGAGCAGTACTTC.

This clone was seen just once. The chain is built from TRBV27 and TRBJ2-1; 8 bases map to TRBD2. V shed 5 bases and J 2 bases; nucleotides not matched to a gene: 5. The CDR3 has 15 residues. CDR1 and CDR2 (germline): MNHEY, SMNVEV (reference sequence). CDR3 amino acids: CASSHSGNTYNEQFF. CDR3 nucleotides: TGTGCCAGCAGTCATAGCGGGAACACCTACAATGAGCAGTTCTTC.

V and J are TRBV7-9 and TRBJ2-3, with no clear D. The CDR3 totals 13 residues. The V and J ends lost 7 bases and 2 bases respectively, with 10 bases between them. Germline CDR1 and CDR2: SEHNR and FQNEAQ (reference sequence). The CDR3 loop reads CASMGRDTDTQYF. CDR3 DNA sequence: TGTGCCAGCATGGGCAGAGACACAGATACGCAGTATTTT.

This clone was observed once. The rearrangement joins TRBV6-1 to TRBJ2-3; perhaps TRBD2 as D (5 bases). Germline-derived CDR1 and CDR2 are MNHNS and SASEGT. Trimming took off 3 bases at V and 1 base at J, with 11 bases between the two ends. The CDR3 sequence is 15 residues long. In DNA form, the CDR3 reads TGTGCCAGCAGTGAGTCGGGAACACGCACAGATACGCAGTATTTT. It is translated as CASSESGTRTDTQYF.

The chain employs TRBV30 and TRBJ2-1, with a possible D match to TRBD1 (5 bases). The germline CDR1 and CDR2 sequences are GTSNPN and SVGIG (reference sequence). V lost 2 bases and J lost 2, with 13 bases in between. The CDR3 covers 15 residues. CDR3 region: CAWSPRTDTYNEQFF. The DNA of the CDR3 is TGTGCCTGGAGTCCCCGGACGGACACCTACAATGAGCAGTTCTTC.

The V call is TRBV24-1, the J call TRBJ2-1, with 7 nucleotides matching TRBD2. The CDR3 loop spans 15 amino acids. Germline lookup yields CDR1 KGHDR and CDR2 SFDVKD. The junction had 9 bases not matched to a gene; V was cut back by 7 bases and J by 4 bases. CDR3 DNA sequence: TGTGCCACCAGCGGGGGGACTGCCTTTTACAATGAGCAGTTCTTC. As protein: CATSGGTAFYNEQFF.

CDR3 sequence: CATLSRFRRRNTEAFF. In DNA form, the CDR3 reads TGTGCCACCCTTAGTCGATTTAGGCGGAGGAACACTGAAGCTTTCTTT. The chain recombines TRBV24-1 with TRBJ1-1; D remains unclear. V lost 9 bases and J 1 base, leaving 20 bases between the germline ends. Per the germline V gene, CDR1 is KGHDR and CDR2 is SFDVKD. The CDR3 extends over 16 amino acids.

This chain connects TRBV28 to TRBJ1-1; 9 positions match TRBD1. This CDR3 is built from 15 residues. V shed 8 bases, J shed 4 bases, and the junction held 11 bases outside the gene matches. Germline assignment: CDR1 MDHEN and CDR2 SYDVKM. The CDR3, as DNA: TGTGCCAGCTTTGCATTACAGGGGGCCGGCACTGAAGCTTTCTTT. Encoded protein: CASFALQGAGTEAFF.

The J gene is TRBJ1-1, the V gene TRBV3-1 (or the pseudogene TRBV3-2), with D tentatively TRBD1 (6 bases). Germline loops: CDR1 LGHDT, CDR2 YNNKEL (reference sequence). Trimming took 6 bases from V and 6 from J, leaving 14 bases between them. The CDR3 length is 13 residues. Here the CDR3 DNA reads TGTGCCAGCAGTCATCAGGGGAGCTCTGAAGCTTTCTTT. Its protein is CASSHQGSSEAFF.

V gene TRBV7-9 combines with J gene TRBJ1-2, with 7 positions matching TRBD1. The V gene's germline CDR1 is SEHNR and CDR2 FQNEAQ (reference sequence). The CDR3 extends over 15 amino acids. The V and J ends lost 1 base and 3 bases, in that order; junction bases with no gene match: 5. The CDR3, as DNA: TGTGCCAGCAGCTTAGGACAGGGCCGGGACTATGGCTACACCTTC. It translates to CASSLGQGRDYGYTF.

This clone appeared once. The chain is built from TRBV11-2 and TRBJ2-5; the match to TRBD1 covers 9 bases. In germline, CDR1 is SGHAT, CDR2 FQNNGV. V was pared by 5 bases and J by 5 bases, with 6 bases of the junction left unmatched. This CDR3 is built from 14 residues. CDR3 in amino acids: CASSRDRVLETQYF. The DNA for the CDR3 is TGTGCCAGCAGCCGGGACAGGGTATTGGAGACCCAGTACTTC.